The 24 T cell receptor beta chains presented below share a single source sample, sequenced in a study of shared clonotypes between healthy human individuals. Profiled with immunoSEQ multiplex PCR; TCRdb holds only in-frame clones, not every one. In the table there are some 530,000 clones, roughly 80% of which are singletons. The source material was PBMCs. The receptors derive from a woman in her thirties or forties in good health. Some clones in this sample may be carry-over from other donors' samples.

This sequence joins TRBV14 and TRBJ2-7; 7 nucleotides align to TRBD2. CDR3 length equals 16 residues. The germline CDR1 and CDR2 sequences are SGHDN and FVKESK. With V trimmed by 2 bases and J by 0 bases, 7 bases remained unmatched. CDR3 DNA: TGTGCCAGCAGCCAACAGACTAGCCTGAGCTCCTACGAGCAGTACTTC. Translation: CASSQQTSLSSYEQYF. Full variable domain (rest looked up from reference TRBV14 and TRBJ2-7): EAGVTQFPSHSVIEKGQTVTLRCDPISGHDNLYWYRRVMGKEIKFLLHFVKESKQDESGMPNNRFLAERTGGTYSTLKVQPAELEDSGVYFCASSQQTSLSSYEQYFGPGTRLTVT.

Turning to this clone: The junction departs from germline at one end; a sequencing error may be responsible. Other DNA sequences in this specimen translate into the identical CDR3. The chain carries TRBV6-1 and TRBJ1-1; tentatively, D is TRBD1 (5 bases). Looked up from germline, CDR1 is MNHNS and CDR2 is SASEGT. This CDR3 comprises 14 residues. The CDR3 here is CASSEVTGVAEAFF. CDR3 nucleotide sequence: TGTGCCAGCAGTGAAGTAACGGGGGTAGCTGAAGCTTTCTTC.

The chain uses TRBV5-6 and TRBJ2-1, with 9 bases fitting TRBD1. The junction had 8 bases not matched to a gene; V was cut back by 1 base and J by 6 bases. The length of the CDR3 is 16 residues. The V gene's germline CDR1 is SGHDT and CDR2 YYEEEE. DNA of the CDR3: TGTGCCAGCAGCTTGACCCCGGGACAGGGCGGCAATGAGCAGTTCTTC. Encoded protein: CASSLTPGQGGNEQFF.

Regarding this clone: Since a far larger clone is one base different, this is likely a read error. Other nucleotide sequences from this sample produce the same CDR3. This chain links TRBV11-2 with TRBJ2-5; D might be TRBD2 (6 bases). Matching the DNA end better, TRBJ2-7 makes the J call doubtful. The germline V gene encodes CDR1 SGHAT and CDR2 FQNNGV. The CDR3 runs to 14 residues. CDR3 residues: CASSVPGLTYEQYF. CDR3 coding DNA: TGTGCCAGCAGTGTACCGGGACTCACCTACGAGCAGTACTTC.

Remarks on this clone: This sequence is one base from a far larger clone and is likely a read error. The rearrangement uses TRBV6-6 and TRBJ1-2, with 7 nucleotides matching TRBD1. V was pared by 4 bases and J by 7 bases, with 12 bases of the junction left unmatched. The CDR3 is 15 residues long. The germline V gene encodes CDR1 MNHNY and CDR2 SVGAGI (reference sequence). CDR3: CASSSPGTVLFGYTF. CDR3 bases: TGTGCCAGCAGTTCCCCCGGGACAGTGTTGTTTGGCTACACCTTC.

The gene calls are TRBV5-1 and TRBJ2-7; 7 nucleotides agree with TRBD2. Germline CDR1 is SGHRS and CDR2 is YFSETQ. With V trimmed by 7 bases and J by 13 bases, 14 bases remained unmatched. The CDR3 loop spans 12 amino acids. CDR3 protein: CASLGEGLVYYF. CDR3 nucleotide sequence: TGCGCCAGCCTTGGGGAGGGACTCGTGTATTACTTC.

This clone appeared a single time. The chain uses TRBV19 and TRBJ2-2, with D possibly matching TRBD1 (5 bases). Trimming pared 5 bases from V and 3 bases from J, leaving 10 bases between. CDR3 length: 14 residues. The V gene's germline CDR1 is LNHDA and CDR2 SQIVND (reference sequence). Here the CDR3 DNA reads TGTGCCAGTAGTTCCAACAGGTACACCGGGGAGCTGTTTTTT. This encodes CASSSNRYTGELFF.

A remark on this clone: Its ends do not fully match the called genes, so a read error is possible. The sample has other DNA sequences that encode this CDR3 too. This chain joins TRBV11-2 and TRBJ2-2, with a possible D match to TRBD2 (6 bases). Germline CDR1 SGHAT, CDR2 FQNNGV. The CDR3 has 15 residues. CDR3 coding DNA: TGTGCCAGTAGCTCCCTCGGGGGTAACACCGGGGAGCTGTTTTTT. This codes for CASSSLGGNTGELFF.

This sequence joins TRBV7-8 and TRBJ2-3, with 7 bases fitting TRBD1. V dropped 10 bases and J dropped 4; count of bases not matched to a gene: 8. Germline CDR1 and CDR2: SGHVS and FQNEAQ. The CDR3 spans 13 residues. The CDR3, as DNA: TGTGCCAACTGGGACAGTTTGTCAGATACGCAGTATTTT. Protein: CANWDSLSDTQYF.

With respect to this clone: It differs at one base from a far larger clone, so likely a read error. The rearrangement uses TRBV6-1 and TRBJ2-6, with D hard to call. The CDR3 spans 15 residues. Germline V CDR1 and CDR2: MNHNS, SASEGT. The CDR3 is CASSPEISGDNVLTF. CDR3 DNA sequence: TGTGCCAGCAGTCCCGAAATCTCTGGGGACAACGTCCTGACTTTC.

The chain links TRBV27 to TRBJ2-1, with D possibly matching TRBD1 (5 bases). Per germline, CDR1 MNHEY and CDR2 SMNVEV (reference sequence). Trimming took off 5 bases at V and 8 bases at J, with 13 bases between the two ends. The CDR3 sequence is 13 residues long. CDR3 region: CASSIQLGDEQFF. The CDR3 DNA sequence: TGTGCCAGCAGTATACAATTAGGGGATGAGCAGTTCTTC.

This sequence joins TRBV6-1 and TRBJ1-4, with D possibly TRBD1 on 6 matching bases. V lost 6 bases and J 6 bases, leaving 14 bases between the germline ends. Germline V gene lookup returns CDR1 MNHNS and CDR2 SASEGT. The CDR3 length is 14 residues. CDR3 in DNA: TGTGCCAGCAGGCAGGGGAGGTCGGATGAAAAACTGTTTTTT. This translates into CASRQGRSDEKLFF.

About this clone itself: The junction shows a germline mismatch at one end, possibly a read error. V gene TRBV5-6 combines with J gene TRBJ2-5; TRBD2 matches 8 bases. The CDR3 spans 12 residues. Germline V gives CDR1 SGHDT, CDR2 YYEEEE. CDR3: CASSLNREGLHF. The CDR3 DNA reads TGTGCCAGCAGCTTGAATCGGGAGGGCCTGCACTTC.

The chain carries TRBV5-1 and TRBJ2-5; D possibly matches TRBD1 or TRBD2 (5 bases each). Trimming took 4 bases from V and 5 from J, leaving 15 bases between them. Germline V gene data show CDR1 as SGHRS and CDR2 as YFSETQ. The CDR3 sequence is 14 residues long. CDR3 sequence (DNA): TGCGCCAGCAGCCCCCCTGGGGGTGCGGAGACCCAGTACTTC. Translated, it gives CASSPPGGAETQYF.

As concerns this clone: One junction end does not reproduce the germline sequence, and a read error may be involved. The rearrangement links TRBV27 to TRBJ2-7; 7 bases line up with TRBD2. Looked up from germline, CDR1 is MNHEY and CDR2 is SMNVEV (reference sequence). The length of the CDR3 is 15 residues. CDR3 residues: CASSLSSGMSYEQYF. CDR3 DNA sequence: TGTGCCAGCAGTTTATCAAGCGGGATGTCCTATGAGCAGTACTTC.

The chain recombines TRBV2 with TRBJ2-7; D is uncertain. This CDR3 contains 15 residues. V was cut by 2 bases and J by 2 bases, with 13 bases left in between. The V gene's germline CDR1 is SNHLY and CDR2 FYNNEI. The CDR3 protein is CASSERSASAYEQYF. The CDR3 nucleotides read TGTGCCAGCAGTGAAAGGAGCGCCTCGGCCTACGAGCAGTACTTC.

This clone was recorded a few times. With only one base between it and a far larger clone, this is likely a read error. Other DNA sequences in this sample translate to the same CDR3. J is TRBJ2-3 and V is TRBV4-3; maybe TRBD2 (6 bases). V was pared by 1 base and J by 5 bases, with 10 bases between. CDR3 size: 14 residues. The V gene's germline CDR1 is LGHNA and CDR2 YSLEER. The CDR3 sequence is CASSQGTGVDTQYF. The CDR3 DNA sequence: TGCGCCAGCAGCCAAGGGACGGGGGTAGATACGCAGTATTTT.

The chain employs TRBV2 and TRBJ2-7; tentative D call: TRBD1 (5 bases). This CDR3 contains 13 residues. Trimming removed 7 bases at V and 4 bases at J, with 14 bases between. Germline CDR1 SNHLY, CDR2 FYNNEI. The CDR3: CASNGQVGYEQYF. The DNA of the CDR3 is TGTGCCAGCAATGGACAAGTCGGATACGAGCAGTACTTC.

The J gene is TRBJ2-1, the V gene TRBV10-3; 13 nucleotides align to TRBD2. V trimming: 5 bases; J trimming: 7 bases; junction bases outside the gene matches: 8. The CDR3 spans 16 residues. Germline-derived CDR1 and CDR2 are ENHRY and SYGVKD. The CDR3 is CAISPRTSGSQNEQFF. For the CDR3, the DNA is TGTGCCATCAGTCCCAGGACTAGCGGGAGTCAGAATGAGCAGTTCTTC.

This clone appeared many times. The chain employs TRBV4-1 and TRBJ2-6, with a possible D match to TRBD1 (6 bases). The germline CDR1 and CDR2 sequences are MGHRA and YSYEKL. The CDR3 has 16 residues. Trimming pared 0 bases from V and 2 bases from J, leaving 8 bases between. The CDR3 nucleotides read TGCGCCAGCAGCCAAGACGAGGGGGCTGGGGCCAACGTCCTGACTTTC. This codes for CASSQDEGAGANVLTF.

J is TRBJ2-1 and V is TRBV29-1, with 7 bases identical to TRBD2. V shed 3 bases and J 8 bases; nucleotides not matched to a gene: 13. CDR3 length: 15 amino acids. Germline V lookup: CDR1 SQVTM, CDR2 ANQGSEA. CDR3 nucleotides: TGCAGCGTTGACGCGGCTAGCGGCACCTTAGATGAGCAGTTCTTC. This gives the protein CSVDAASGTLDEQFF.

The V and J genes are TRBV9 and TRBJ2-2; the match to TRBD2 covers 10 bases. CDR1 SGDLS and CDR2 YYNGEE come from the germline V gene. V shed 3 bases and J 7 bases; nucleotides not matched to a gene: 12. This CDR3 is built from 17 residues. DNA of the CDR3: TGTGCCAGCAGCGCCGGCCTGAGCGGGAGGGCCGGCGGGGAGCTGTTTTTT. Translated, it gives CASSAGLSGRAGGELFF.

The V call is TRBV1, the J call TRBJ1-4. TRBV1 is listed as a pseudogene. This CDR3 region has 16 residues. CDR3 amino acids: CTSSQDRSFLHEKLFF. Written as DNA, the CDR3 is TGCACCAGCAGCCAAGATAGGTCTTTCCTACATGAAAAACTGTTTTTT.

V is TRBV19 and J is TRBJ2-1; D possibly corresponds to TRBD1 (6 bases). Germline V lookup: CDR1 LNHDA, CDR2 SQIVND (reference sequence). The ends were cut back, 8 bases at V and 9 bases at J, with 17 bases in the middle. The CDR3 consists of 13 residues. The DNA for the CDR3 is TGTGCCAGTGGACACAACACAGGGACTGAGCAGTTCTTC. Its translation is CASGHNTGTEQFF.